The source of this T cell receptor (beta chain) is a study of cytomegalovirus exposure and HLA in healthy donors. CDR3 size: 15 residues. Germline V gene sequence: CDR1 SNHLY, CDR2 FYNNEI. With 3 bases clipped from V and 5 bases from J, the junction kept 7 bases outside the gene matches. This clone was picked up a small number of times. The primer mix had 60 Vbeta and 13 Jbeta primers. Using immunoSEQ multiplex PCR, the repertoire was profiled, and TCRdb retains in-frame clones only, with some absent. The sample shows 150,000 to 250,000 clones, about 81% of them seen only once. This TCR came from a woman between 45 and 60 years old in good health and CMV-seropositive. The rearrangement joins TRBV2 to TRBJ2-1; TRBD2 agrees at 7 bases. The sample comprised PBMCs. In DNA form, the CDR3 reads TGTGCCAGCAGTGAGGTTGGCGGGAGTAACAATGAGCAGTTCTTC. This codes for CASSEVGGSNNEQFF.